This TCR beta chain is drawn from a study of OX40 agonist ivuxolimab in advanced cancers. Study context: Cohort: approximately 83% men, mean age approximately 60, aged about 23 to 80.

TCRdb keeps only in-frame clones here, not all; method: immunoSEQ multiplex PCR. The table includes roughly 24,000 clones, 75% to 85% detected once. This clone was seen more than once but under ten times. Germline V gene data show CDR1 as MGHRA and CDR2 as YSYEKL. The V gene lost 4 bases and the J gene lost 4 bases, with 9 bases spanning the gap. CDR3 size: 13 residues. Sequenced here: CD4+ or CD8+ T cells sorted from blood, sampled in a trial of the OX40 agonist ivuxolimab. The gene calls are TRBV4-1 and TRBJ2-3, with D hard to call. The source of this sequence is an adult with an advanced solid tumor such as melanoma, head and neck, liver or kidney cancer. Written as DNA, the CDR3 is TGCGCCAGCAGCCCCGCGGCCTCAGATACGCAGTATTTT. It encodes CASSPAASDTQYF.